Listed below are T cell receptor beta chains from one sample, sequenced in a study of shared clonotypes between healthy human individuals. TCRdb keeps only in-frame clones here, not all; method: immunoSEQ multiplex PCR. The sample has around 320,000 clones; 87% are singletons. The source material was memory CD8+ T cells sorted from blood. Source of these receptors: a man younger than 30 in good health. Each CDR3 is given with its conserved first and last residue. The D gene is left open where the match is weak. Where a row states a size, it is once, few, many or the class of an expanded clone; other rows omit it.

v_gene,abundance,j_gene,d_gene,len,CDR3aa,CDR3nt
TRBV30,NA,TRBJ1-2,NA,15,CAWRGRGASHYGYTF,TGTGCCTGGAGGGGCCGGGGGGCGTCCCACTATGGCTACACCTTC
TRBV4-2,NA,TRBJ1-2,NA,17,CASSQDWFPGGFYGYTF,TGTGCCAGCAGCCAAGATTGGTTTCCGGGAGGATTCTATGGCTACACCTTC
TRBV5-8,NA,TRBJ2-4,NA,15,CASSDLALAKNIQYF,TGTGCCAGCAGCGACCTCGCCCTAGCCAAAAACATTCAGTACTTC
TRBV9,NA,TRBJ2-1,NA,17,CASSATGVGSSYNEQFF,TGTGCCAGCAGCGCCACGGGAGTGGGGTCTAGCTACAATGAGCAGTTCTTC
TRBV2,NA,TRBJ2-3,NA,14,CASKWTIRTDTQYF,TGTGCCAGCAAATGGACTATACGCACAGATACGCAGTATTTT
TRBV6-1,NA,TRBJ1-5,NA,14,CASSEGVSGQPQHF,TGTGCCAGCAGTGAGGGGGTTTCGGGACAGCCCCAGCATTTT
TRBV28,NA,TRBJ1-1,TRBD1,14,CASSLTGGNTEAFF,TGTGCCAGCAGTTTGACAGGGGGGAACACTGAAGCTTTCTTT
TRBV7-8,large,TRBJ1-5,NA,13,CASSSRGDQPQHF,TGTGCCAGCAGCTCCCGGGGGGATCAGCCCCAGCATTTT
TRBV5-4,NA,TRBJ1-3,NA,17,CASSLGRAGFSGNTIYF,TGTGCCAGCAGCTTGGGACGGGCCGGATTCTCTGGAAACACCATATATTTT
TRBV30,NA,TRBJ2-7,NA,12,CACGQSSYEQYF,TGTGCCTGTGGACAGAGCTCCTACGAGCAGTACTTC
TRBV11-2,NA,TRBJ2-1,TRBD2,17,CASSLDLRASGYNEQFF,TGTGCCAGCAGCTTAGATTTGAGGGCTAGCGGGTACAATGAGCAGTTCTTC
TRBV7-8,NA,TRBJ2-7,TRBD2,16,CASSQGLAVSSYEQYF,TGCGCCAGCAGCCAGGGACTAGCGGTAAGCTCCTACGAGCAGTACTTC
TRBV6-5,NA,TRBJ2-1,NA,15,CASTATSGAYNEQFF,TGTGCCAGCACCGCGACCTCAGGGGCCTACAATGAGCAGTTCTTC
TRBV18,once,TRBJ2-4,TRBD2,15,CASSPGTSGGNIQYF,TGTGCCAGCTCACCGGGGACTAGCGGCGGGAACATTCAGTACTTC
TRBV6-5,NA,TRBJ2-3,NA,14,CASSYSTNTDTQYF,TGTGCCAGCAGTTACTCGACTAACACAGATACGCAGTATTTT
TRBV27,once,TRBJ2-1,NA,16,CASSLSPGTPYNEQFF,TGTGCCAGCAGTTTATCACCAGGTACCCCCTACAATGAGCAGTTCTTC
TRBV5-1,NA,TRBJ1-2,TRBD1,14,CASSPTGGGYGYTF,TGCGCCAGCAGCCCGACAGGGGGAGGATATGGCTACACCTTC
TRBV2,NA,TRBJ1-6,NA,17,CASSERSYITYNSPLHF,TGTGCCAGCAGTGAAAGGTCCTACATCACCTATAATTCACCCCTCCACTTT
TRBV2,NA,TRBJ2-1,TRBD2,19,CASSEGGLAGQSSYNEQFF,TGTGCCAGCAGTGAGGGGGGACTAGCGGGCCAAAGCTCCTACAATGAGCAGTTCTTC
TRBV4-1,NA,TRBJ1-1,NA,16,CASSQVTMGTNTEAFF,TGCGCCAGCAGCCAAGTTACAATGGGGACGAACACTGAAGCTTTCTTT
TRBV29-1,NA,TRBJ1-2,NA,14,CSVEDDRTFYGYTF,TGCAGCGTTGAAGACGACAGGACTTTCTATGGCTACACCTTC
TRBV9,NA,TRBJ1-2,NA,14,CASSEGSVDYGYTF,TGTGCCAGCAGCGAGGGGTCTGTGGACTATGGCTACACCTTC
TRBV27,NA,TRBJ2-5,NA,17,CASSLSSFSGVRETQYF,TGTGCCAGCAGTTTATCCAGTTTTTCAGGGGTTCGAGAGACCCAGTACTTC
TRBV6-1,once,TRBJ1-2,NA,11,CASSERGGYTF,TGTGCCAGCAGTGAGCGGGGTGGCTACACCTTC
TRBV6-4,once,TRBJ2-2,NA,13,CASSVDGFGELFF,TGTGCCAGCAGCGTGGACGGGTTCGGGGAGCTGTTTTTT
TRBV19,NA,TRBJ1-1,NA,11,CASIRGTEAFF,TGTGCCAGTATTAGGGGGACTGAAGCTTTCTTT
TRBV19,NA,TRBJ2-5,NA,16,CASSKGGQVLQETQYF,TGTGCCAGTAGTAAGGGAGGACAGGTATTACAAGAGACCCAGTACTTC
TRBV9,NA,TRBJ2-2,NA,13,CASGPSPAGELFF,TGTGCCAGCGGGCCCTCGCCGGCCGGGGAGCTGTTTTTT
TRBV18,many,TRBJ2-5,NA,15,CASSPSGTGQETQYF,TGTGCCAGCTCACCTAGCGGGACAGGGCAAGAGACCCAGTACTTC
TRBV4-2,NA,TRBJ2-7,NA,13,CASSLSRRSEQYF,TGTGCCAGCAGCCTGTCTAGGCGTTCCGAGCAGTACTTC
TRBV2,NA,TRBJ2-1,NA,15,CASSPDGSSYNEQFF,TGTGCCAGCAGCCCGGACGGGAGCTCCTACAATGAGCAGTTCTTC
TRBV9,NA,TRBJ1-1,TRBD1,16,CASSVALDRENTEAFF,TGTGCCAGCAGCGTAGCTCTGGACAGGGAGAACACTGAAGCTTTCTTT
TRBV9,NA,TRBJ2-1,TRBD2,15,CASSVSLAGDVEQFF,TGTGCCAGCAGCGTATCTCTAGCGGGAGACGTTGAGCAGTTCTTC
TRBV5-1,NA,TRBJ2-5,NA,17,CASSLGDSARFVETQYF,TGCGCCAGCAGCTTGGGGGATTCAGCTAGGTTCGTGGAGACCCAGTACTTC
TRBV4-1,NA,TRBJ1-5,NA,16,CASSHPGVYSNQPQHF,TGCGCCAGCAGCCACCCTGGAGTGTATAGCAATCAGCCCCAGCATTTT
TRBV27,NA,TRBJ2-5,NA,14,CASSLSDSQETQYF,TGTGCCAGCAGTTTGTCCGACAGCCAAGAGACCCAGTACTTC
TRBV13,NA,TRBJ2-7,NA,15,CASSLSSSGLYEQYF,TGTGCCAGCAGCTTAAGTAGCTCGGGCCTCTACGAGCAGTACTTC